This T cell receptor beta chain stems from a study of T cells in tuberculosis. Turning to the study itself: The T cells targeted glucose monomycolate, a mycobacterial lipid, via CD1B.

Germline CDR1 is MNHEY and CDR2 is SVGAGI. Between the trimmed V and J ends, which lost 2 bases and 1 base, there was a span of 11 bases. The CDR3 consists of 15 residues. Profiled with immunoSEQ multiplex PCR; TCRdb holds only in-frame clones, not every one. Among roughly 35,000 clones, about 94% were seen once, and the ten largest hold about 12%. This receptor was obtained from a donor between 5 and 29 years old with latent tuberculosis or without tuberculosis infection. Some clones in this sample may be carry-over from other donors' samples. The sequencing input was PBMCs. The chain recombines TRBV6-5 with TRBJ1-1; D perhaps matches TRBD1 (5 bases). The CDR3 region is CASSYGTGGNTEAFF. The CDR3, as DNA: TGTGCCAGCAGTTACGGGACCGGGGGGAACACTGAAGCTTTCTTT.